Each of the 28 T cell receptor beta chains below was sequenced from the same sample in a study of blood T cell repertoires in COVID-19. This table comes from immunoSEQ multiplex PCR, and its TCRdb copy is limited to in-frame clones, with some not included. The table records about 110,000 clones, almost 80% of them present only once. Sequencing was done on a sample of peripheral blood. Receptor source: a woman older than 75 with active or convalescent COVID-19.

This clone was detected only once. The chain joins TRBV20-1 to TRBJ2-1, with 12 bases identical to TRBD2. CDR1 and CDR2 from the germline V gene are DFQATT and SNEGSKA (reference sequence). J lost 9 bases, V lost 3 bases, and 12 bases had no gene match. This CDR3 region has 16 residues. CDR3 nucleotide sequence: TGCAGTGCTAGTGATAGTAGACTAGCGGGAGACGCTGAGCAGTTCTTC. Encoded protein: CSASDSRLAGDAEQFF.

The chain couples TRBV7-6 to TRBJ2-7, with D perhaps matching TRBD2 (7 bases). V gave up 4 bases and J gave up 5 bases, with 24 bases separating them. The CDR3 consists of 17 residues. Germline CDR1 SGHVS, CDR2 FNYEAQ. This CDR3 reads CASSSRPPRGGVDEQYF. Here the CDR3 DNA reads TGTGCCAGCAGCTCTCGACCGCCTAGGGGGGGGGTGGACGAGCAGTACTTC.

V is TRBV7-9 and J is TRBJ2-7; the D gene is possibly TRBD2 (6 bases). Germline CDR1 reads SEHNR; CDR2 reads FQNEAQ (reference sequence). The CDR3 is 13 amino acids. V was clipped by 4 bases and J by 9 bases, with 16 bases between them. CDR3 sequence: CASSSGVASGQYF. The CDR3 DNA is TGTGCCAGCAGCTCGGGAGTCGCCTCGGGGCAGTACTTC.

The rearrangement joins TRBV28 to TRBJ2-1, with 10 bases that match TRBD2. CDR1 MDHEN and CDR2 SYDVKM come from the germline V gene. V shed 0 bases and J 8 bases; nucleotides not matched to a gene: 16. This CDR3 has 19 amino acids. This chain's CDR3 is CASSLWAPRTSGPGYEQFF. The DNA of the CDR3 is TGTGCCAGCAGTTTATGGGCCCCCCGGACTAGCGGACCCGGTTATGAGCAGTTCTTC.

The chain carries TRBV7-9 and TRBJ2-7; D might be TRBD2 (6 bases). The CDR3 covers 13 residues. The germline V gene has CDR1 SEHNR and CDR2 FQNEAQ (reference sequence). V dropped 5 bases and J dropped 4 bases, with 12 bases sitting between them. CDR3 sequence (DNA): TGTGCCAGCAGCCCGGGGACTCAATACGAGCAGTACTTC. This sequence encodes CASSPGTQYEQYF.

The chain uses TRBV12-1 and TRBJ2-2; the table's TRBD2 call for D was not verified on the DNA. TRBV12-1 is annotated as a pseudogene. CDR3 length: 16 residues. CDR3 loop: CASSITRDCNTGELFF. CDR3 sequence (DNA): TGTGCCAGCAGCATAACTAGAGATTGTAACACCGGGGAGCTGTTTTTT.

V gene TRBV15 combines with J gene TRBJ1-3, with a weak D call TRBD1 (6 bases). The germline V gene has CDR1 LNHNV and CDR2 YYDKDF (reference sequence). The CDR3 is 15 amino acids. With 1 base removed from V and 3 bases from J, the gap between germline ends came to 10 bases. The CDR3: CATSRARGGGNTIYF. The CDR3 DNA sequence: TGTGCCACCAGCAGAGCTCGAGGGGGTGGAAACACCATATATTTT.

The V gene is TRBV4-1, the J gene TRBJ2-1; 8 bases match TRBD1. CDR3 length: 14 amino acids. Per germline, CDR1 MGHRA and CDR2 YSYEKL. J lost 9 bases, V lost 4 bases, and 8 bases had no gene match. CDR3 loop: CASSRPGQAGEQFF. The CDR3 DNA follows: TGCGCCAGCAGCCGCCCGGGACAGGCGGGTGAGCAGTTCTTC.

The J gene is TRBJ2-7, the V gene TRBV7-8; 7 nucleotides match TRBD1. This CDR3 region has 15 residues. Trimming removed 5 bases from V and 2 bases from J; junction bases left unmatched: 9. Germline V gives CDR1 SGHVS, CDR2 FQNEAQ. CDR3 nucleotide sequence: TGTGCCAGCAGCCGCCGGGACAGTCTTGCCTACGAGCAGTACTTC. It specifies CASSRRDSLAYEQYF.

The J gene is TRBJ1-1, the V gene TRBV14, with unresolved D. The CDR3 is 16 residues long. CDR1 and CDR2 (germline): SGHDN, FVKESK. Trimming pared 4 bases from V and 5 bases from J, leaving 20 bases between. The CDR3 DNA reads TGTGCCAGCAGCCTGGAAAACGGGTTAGGTGGTACTGAAGCTTTCTTT. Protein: CASSLENGLGGTEAFF. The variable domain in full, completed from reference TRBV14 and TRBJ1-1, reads EAGVTQFPSHSVIEKGQTVTLRCDPISGHDNLYWYRRVMGKEIKFLLHFVKESKQDESGMPNNRFLAERTGGTYSTLKVQPAELEDSGVYFCASSLENGLGGTEAFFGQGTRLTVV.

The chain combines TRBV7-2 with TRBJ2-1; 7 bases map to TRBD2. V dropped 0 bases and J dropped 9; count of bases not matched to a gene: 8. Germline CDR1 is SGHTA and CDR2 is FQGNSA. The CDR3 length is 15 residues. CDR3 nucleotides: TGTGCCAGCAGCTTAGCATTGCGGGAGAGGGGTGAGCAGTTCTTC. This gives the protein CASSLALRERGEQFF.

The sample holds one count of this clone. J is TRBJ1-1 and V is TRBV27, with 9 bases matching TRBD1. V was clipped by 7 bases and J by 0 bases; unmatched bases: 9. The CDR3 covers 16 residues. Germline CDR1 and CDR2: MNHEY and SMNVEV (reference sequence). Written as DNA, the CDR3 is TGTGCCAGCAATCCGGACAGGGGCCGTATGAACACTGAAGCTTTCTTT. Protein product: CASNPDRGRMNTEAFF.

The CDR3 DNA follows: TGCAGCGTTCAGGGGACCCAAGAGACCCAGTACTTC. As protein: CSVQGTQETQYF. The V call is TRBV29-1, the J call TRBJ2-5; weak D call: TRBD1 (6 bases). This CDR3 has 12 residues. Germline V gene lookup returns CDR1 SQVTM and CDR2 ANQGSEA. Trimming pared 5 bases from V and 1 base from J, leaving 8 bases between.

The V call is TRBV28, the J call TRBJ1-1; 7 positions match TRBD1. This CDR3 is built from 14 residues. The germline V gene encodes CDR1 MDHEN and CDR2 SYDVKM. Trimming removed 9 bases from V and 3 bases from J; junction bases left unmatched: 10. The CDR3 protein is CASLTGTGYTEAFF. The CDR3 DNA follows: TGTGCCAGTTTGACAGGGACGGGGTACACTGAAGCTTTCTTT. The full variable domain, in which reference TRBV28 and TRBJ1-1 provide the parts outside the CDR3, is DVKVTQSSRYLVKRTGEKVFLECVQDMDHENMFWYRQDPGLGLRLIYFSYDVKMKEKGDIPEGYSVSREKKERFSLILESASTNQTSMYLCASLTGTGYTEAFFGQGTRLTVV.

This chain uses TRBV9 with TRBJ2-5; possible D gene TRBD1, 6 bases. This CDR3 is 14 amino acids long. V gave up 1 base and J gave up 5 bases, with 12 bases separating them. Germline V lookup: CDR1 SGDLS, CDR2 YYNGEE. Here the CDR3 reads CASSVSRGRETQYF. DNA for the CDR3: TGTGCCAGCAGCGTATCCAGGGGTCGCGAGACCCAGTACTTC.

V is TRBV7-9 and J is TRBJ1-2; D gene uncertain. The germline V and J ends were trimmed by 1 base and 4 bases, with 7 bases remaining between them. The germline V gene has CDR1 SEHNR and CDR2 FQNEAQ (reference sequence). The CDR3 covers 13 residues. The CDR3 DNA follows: TGTGCCAGCAGCTTAGAACAGATCTATGGCTACACCTTC. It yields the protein CASSLEQIYGYTF.

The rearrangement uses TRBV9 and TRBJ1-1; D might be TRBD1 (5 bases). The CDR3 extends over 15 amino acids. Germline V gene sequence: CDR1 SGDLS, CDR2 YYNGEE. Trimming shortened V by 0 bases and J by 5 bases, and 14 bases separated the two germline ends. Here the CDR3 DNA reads TGTGCCAGCAGCGTAGTATCAAGGGGCGGAACTGAAGCTTTCTTT. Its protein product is CASSVVSRGGTEAFF.

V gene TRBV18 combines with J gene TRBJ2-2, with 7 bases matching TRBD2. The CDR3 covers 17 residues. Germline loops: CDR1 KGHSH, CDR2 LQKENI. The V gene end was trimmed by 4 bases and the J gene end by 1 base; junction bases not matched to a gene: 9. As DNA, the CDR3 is TGTGCCAGCTCACTCGGTAGAGCGGGATGGAACACCGGGGAGCTGTTTTTT. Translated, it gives CASSLGRAGWNTGELFF.

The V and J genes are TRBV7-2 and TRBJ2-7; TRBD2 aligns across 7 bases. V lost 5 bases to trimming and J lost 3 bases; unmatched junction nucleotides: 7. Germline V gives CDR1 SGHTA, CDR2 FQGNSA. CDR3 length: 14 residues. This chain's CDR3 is CASSVGLGYYEQYF. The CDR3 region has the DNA TGTGCCAGCAGCGTCGGACTAGGATACTACGAGCAGTACTTC.

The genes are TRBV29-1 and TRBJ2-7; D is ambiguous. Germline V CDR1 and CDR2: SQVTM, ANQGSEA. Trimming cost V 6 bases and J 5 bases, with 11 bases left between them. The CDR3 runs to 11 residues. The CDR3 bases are TGCAGCGTCCGCCGCGCGCACGAGCAGTACTTC. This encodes CSVRRAHEQYF.

The CDR3 region is CASSGQGSYEQYF. The CDR3 coding sequence is TGTGCCAGTAGTGGACAGGGCTCCTACGAGCAGTACTTC. This chain joins TRBV19 and TRBJ2-7; 8 bases match TRBD1. With V trimmed by 5 bases and J by 0 bases, 0 bases remained unmatched. This CDR3 is built from 13 residues. CDR1 is LNHDA, CDR2 SQIVND, per germline (reference sequence). The whole variable domain, filled in from reference TRBV19 and TRBJ2-7, reads DGGITQSPKYLFRKEGQNVTLSCEQNLNHDAMYWYRQDPGQGLRLIYYSQIVNDFQKGDIAEGYSVSREKKESFPLTVTSAQKNPTAFYLCASSGQGSYEQYFGPGTRLTVT.

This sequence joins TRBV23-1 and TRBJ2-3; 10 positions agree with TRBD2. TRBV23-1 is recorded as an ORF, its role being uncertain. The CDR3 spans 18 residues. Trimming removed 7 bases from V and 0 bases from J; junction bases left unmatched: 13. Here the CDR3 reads CASKVGSSGSPSTDTQYF. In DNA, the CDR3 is TGCGCCAGCAAGGTAGGCTCTAGCGGGAGCCCGAGCACAGATACGCAGTATTTT.

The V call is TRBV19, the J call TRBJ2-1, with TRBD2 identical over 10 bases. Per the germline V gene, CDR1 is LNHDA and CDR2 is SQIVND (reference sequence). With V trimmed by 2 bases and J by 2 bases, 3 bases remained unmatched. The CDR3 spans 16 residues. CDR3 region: CASSISLAGAYNEQFF. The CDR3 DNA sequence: TGTGCCAGTAGTATAAGCCTAGCGGGGGCCTACAATGAGCAGTTCTTC.

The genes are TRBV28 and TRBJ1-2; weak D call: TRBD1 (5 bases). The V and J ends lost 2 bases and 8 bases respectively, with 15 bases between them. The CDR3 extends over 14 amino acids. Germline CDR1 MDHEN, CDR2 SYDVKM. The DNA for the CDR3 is TGTGCCAGCAGTTTACCTACCGGGACTCGCGGCTACACCTTC. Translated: CASSLPTGTRGYTF.

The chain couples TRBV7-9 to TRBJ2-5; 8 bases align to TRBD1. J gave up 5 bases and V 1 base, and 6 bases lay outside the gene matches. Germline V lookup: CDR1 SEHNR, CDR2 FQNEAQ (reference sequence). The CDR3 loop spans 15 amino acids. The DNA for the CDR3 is TGTGCCAGCAGCTTAGGGACAGGGTACCGGGAGACCCAGTACTTC. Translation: CASSLGTGYRETQYF.

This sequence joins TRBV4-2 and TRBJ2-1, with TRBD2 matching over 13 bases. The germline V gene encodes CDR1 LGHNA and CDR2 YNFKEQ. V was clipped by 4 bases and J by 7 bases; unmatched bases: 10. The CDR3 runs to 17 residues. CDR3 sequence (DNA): TGTGCCAGCAGCCGCGGACTAGCGGGAGTGTATGGAAATGAGCAGTTCTTC. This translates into CASSRGLAGVYGNEQFF.

The CDR3 sequence is CASNSGGYGYTF. CDR3 coding DNA: TGTGCCAGTAATTCAGGTGGCTATGGCTACACCTTC. The rearrangement links TRBV19 to TRBJ1-2; no definite D call. V gave up 7 bases and J gave up 4 bases, with 10 bases separating them. Germline CDR1 and CDR2: LNHDA and SQIVND (reference sequence). The CDR3 is made up of 12 amino acids.

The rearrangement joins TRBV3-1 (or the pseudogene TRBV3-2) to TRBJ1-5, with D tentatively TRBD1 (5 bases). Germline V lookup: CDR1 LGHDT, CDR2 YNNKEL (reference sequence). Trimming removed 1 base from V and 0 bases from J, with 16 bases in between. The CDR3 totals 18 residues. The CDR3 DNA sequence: TGTGCCAGCAGCCAAGCCCCCCTTCGGGGGGATAGCAATCAGCCCCAGCATTTT. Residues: CASSQAPLRGDSNQPQHF.